This is a list of T cell receptor beta chains from one sample in a study of blood T cell repertoires in COVID-19. The protocol was immunoSEQ multiplex PCR, while the TCRdb copy is restricted to in-frame clones and leaves out a portion. The sample consists of 250,000 to 300,000 clones, around 88% of them appearing once. Sequenced material: peripheral blood. The receptors shown here come from an older woman with COVID-19, enrolled during active disease. The CDR3 runs from the conserved cysteine through the conserved F or W. D genes are given only for firm matches. Not every row has a clone size; where given, it reads once, few, many or a size class.

v_call cdr3_length d_call clone_size cdr3_aa
TRBV3-1/TRBV3-2 14 TRBD1 NA CASSPGTGRHEQYF
TRBV27 15 NA NA CVARRRGAPQETQYF
TRBV7-2 15 TRBD2 few CASSLEGSGGATQYF
TRBV5-1 14 TRBD2 NA CASTGGSGANVLTF
TRBV28 14 TRBD1 NA CASRTGGGNTEAFF
TRBV4-3 17 TRBD1 NA CASSQGRGTGIYNEQFF
TRBV30 13 NA NA CAWRERGSDTQYF
TRBV3-1/TRBV3-2 14 TRBD2 NA CASSGRGGPDTQYF
TRBV9 15 NA NA CASSVIQGQSHEQYF
TRBV11-1 16 TRBD2 few CASSLKSSGFIDTQYF
TRBV3-1/TRBV3-2 15 NA NA CASSQDQATNEKLFF
TRBV4-3 13 NA NA CASSRTGWGEQYF
TRBV9 16 TRBD2 NA CASSVAPRTSVHEQYF
TRBV29-1 13 TRBD1 NA CSIRQGANEKLFF
TRBV5-8 16 NA NA CASSLWLGAGWTEAFF
TRBV6-6 14 TRBD1 NA CASSRTGDGETQYF
TRBV5-1 14 TRBD1 NA CASSPRDSAYEQYF
TRBV27 14 NA NA CASSFTGSFQPQHF
TRBV10-3 15 TRBD1 NA CAISDHDRGNEKLFF
TRBV20-1 10 TRBD2 NA CSAGGKTQYF
TRBV5-1 16 TRBD1 NA CASSPGQGTMNTEAFF
TRBV20-1 12 TRBD1 few CSASDRAYGYTF
TRBV27 13 NA NA CASSLYQGTEAFF
TRBV30 15 TRBD2 NA CAWSGSGGTDNEQFF
TRBV5-8 14 NA NA CASSLGWANTEAFF
TRBV7-2 13 TRBD2 NA CASSSHREADLYF
TRBV13 15 TRBD2 NA CASSLGSAGGNEQFF
TRBV5-1 13 TRBD1 NA CASSIRDSREQFF
TRBV5-1 14 NA once CASSSRVGTGELFF
TRBV19 16 TRBD1 NA CASSRQGPSSGNTIYF
TRBV2 14 NA NA CASSGHPTPYGYTF
TRBV30 13 TRBD1 once CAWDRASGNTIYF
TRBV6-1 16 TRBD1 once CASSEGWTGQNTEAFF
TRBV5-1 14 NA NA CASVRQGSMDTQYF
TRBV6-6 15 TRBD1 few CASSTGTGEYTEAFF
TRBV7-2 16 NA NA CASSPRGGTKLYEQYF
TRBV9 16 NA NA CASSPPGHPSADTQYF
TRBV7-2 15 NA NA CASSVTSGNAYEQYF
TRBV7-2 12 TRBD1 NA CASSLGTGEAFF
TRBV9 12 NA once CASGEGNEKLFF
TRBV6-5 13 TRBD1 NA CASSYGTDYEQYF
TRBV5-4 14 NA NA CASSINRAGDEQYF
TRBV5-6 12 NA NA CASSTEADTQYF
TRBV5-1 16 TRBD2 NA CASSLAGGSSTDTQYF
TRBV5-6 16 NA NA CASSTMGQFGGNIQYF
TRBV24-1 15 NA once CATSDSTGFSYEQYF
TRBV2 13 TRBD1 NA CASSWGQWETQYF
TRBV5-4 15 NA many CASRRDLEYSYEQYF